This T cell receptor (beta chain) was sequenced for a study of T cells in Graves' hyperthyroidism and ophthalmopathy. Trimming cost V 4 bases and J 2 bases; bases outside gene matches: 7. The CDR3 contains 16 residues. CDR1 and CDR2 (germline): KGHDR, SFDVKD. The definition of stable Graves' hyperthyroidism was no ophthalmopathy progression within 18 months. Orbital computed tomography, thyroid ultrasound, serum thyroxine and TRAb, and clinical symptoms together informed the diagnoses. Study observations and caveats: The model anticipated ophthalmopathy a median about 7 months pre-onset. Among thyroid clonotypes expanded above 0.001, most also appeared in blood.

This clonotype has just a few counts. Antigen specificity is unknown. Template material for amplifying TCR beta CDR3 regions consisted of RNA transcripts. Using the HTBI primer set, a first-round RT-PCR was run on the TCR CDR3. From the multiplex PCR reads, TCRdb called clonotypes with MiXCR, one entry per CDR3 protein. The sample yields about 550,000 distinct CDR3 sequences, roughly 20% seen once. The chain uses TRBV24-1 and TRBJ2-3, with 8 bases identical to TRBD2. The sequenced material came from blood. This receptor was identified in a man aged 18 to 29 with Graves' hyperthyroidism. CDR3 sequence reads: CATSDTSGGATDTQYF. The CDR3 DNA reads TGTGCCACCAGTGACACAAGCGGGGGAGCCACAGATACGCAGTATTTT.